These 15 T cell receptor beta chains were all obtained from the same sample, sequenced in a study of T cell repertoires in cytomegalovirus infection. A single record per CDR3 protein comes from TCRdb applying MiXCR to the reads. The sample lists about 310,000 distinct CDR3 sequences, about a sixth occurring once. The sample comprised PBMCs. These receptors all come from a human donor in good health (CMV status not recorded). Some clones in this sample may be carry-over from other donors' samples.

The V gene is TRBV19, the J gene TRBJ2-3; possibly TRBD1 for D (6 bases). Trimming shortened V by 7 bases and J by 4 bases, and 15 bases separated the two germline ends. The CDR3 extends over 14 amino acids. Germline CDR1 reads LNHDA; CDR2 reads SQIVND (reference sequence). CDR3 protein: CASTLGGSADTQYF. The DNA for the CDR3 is TGTGCCAGTACTTTAGGGGGTTCGGCAGATACGCAGTATTTT.

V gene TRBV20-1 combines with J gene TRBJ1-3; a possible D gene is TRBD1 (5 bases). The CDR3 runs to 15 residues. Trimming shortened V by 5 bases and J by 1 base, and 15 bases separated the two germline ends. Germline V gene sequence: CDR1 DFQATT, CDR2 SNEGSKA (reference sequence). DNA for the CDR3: TGCAGTGCTCCCTCGCCGCGGGGGTCTGGAAACACCATATATTTT. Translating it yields CSAPSPRGSGNTIYF.

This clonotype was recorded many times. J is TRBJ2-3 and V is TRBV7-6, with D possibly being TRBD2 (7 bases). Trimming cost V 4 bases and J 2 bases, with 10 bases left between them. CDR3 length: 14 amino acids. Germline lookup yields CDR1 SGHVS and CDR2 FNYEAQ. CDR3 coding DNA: TGTGCCAGCAGCTCCGCGGGGGCCACAGATACGCAGTATTTT. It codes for CASSSAGATDTQYF. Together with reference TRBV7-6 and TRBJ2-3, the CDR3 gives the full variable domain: GAGVSQSPRYKVTKRGQDVALRCDPISGHVSLYWYRQALGQGPEFLTYFNYEAQQDKSGLPNDRFSAERPEGSISTLTIQRTEQRDSAMYRCASSSAGATDTQYFGPGTRLTVL.

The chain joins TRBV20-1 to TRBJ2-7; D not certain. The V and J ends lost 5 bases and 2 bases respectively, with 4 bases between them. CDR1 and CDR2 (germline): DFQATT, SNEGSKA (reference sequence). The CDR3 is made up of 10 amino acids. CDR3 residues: CSAGTYEQYF. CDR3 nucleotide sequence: TGCAGTGCTGGTACCTACGAGCAGTACTTC.

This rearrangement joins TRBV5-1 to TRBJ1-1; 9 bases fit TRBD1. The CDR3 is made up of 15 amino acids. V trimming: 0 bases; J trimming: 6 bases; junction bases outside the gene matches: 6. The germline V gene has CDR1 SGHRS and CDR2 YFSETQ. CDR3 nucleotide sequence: TGCGCCAGCAGCTTGGCTCCGGGACAGGGTCCTGAAGCTTTCTTT. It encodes CASSLAPGQGPEAFF.

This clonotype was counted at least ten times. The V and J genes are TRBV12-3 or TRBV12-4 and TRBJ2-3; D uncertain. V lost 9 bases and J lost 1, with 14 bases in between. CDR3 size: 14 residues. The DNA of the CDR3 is TGTGCCAGTCTAATCGACCTTCGCACAGATACGCAGTATTTT. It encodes CASLIDLRTDTQYF.

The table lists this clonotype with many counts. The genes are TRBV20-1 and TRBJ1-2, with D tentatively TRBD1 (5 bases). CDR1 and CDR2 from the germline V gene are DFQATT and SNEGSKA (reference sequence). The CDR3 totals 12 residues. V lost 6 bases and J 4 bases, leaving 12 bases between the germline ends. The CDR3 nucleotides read TGCAGTGCCGGGACGTTACTCTATGGCTACACCTTC. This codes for CSAGTLLYGYTF.

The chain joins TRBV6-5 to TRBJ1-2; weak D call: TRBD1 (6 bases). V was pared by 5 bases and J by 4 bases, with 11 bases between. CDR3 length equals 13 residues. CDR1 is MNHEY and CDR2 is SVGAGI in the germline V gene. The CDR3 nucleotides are TGTGCCAGCAGTCCCCGGACAGTCTATGGCTACACCTTC. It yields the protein CASSPRTVYGYTF.

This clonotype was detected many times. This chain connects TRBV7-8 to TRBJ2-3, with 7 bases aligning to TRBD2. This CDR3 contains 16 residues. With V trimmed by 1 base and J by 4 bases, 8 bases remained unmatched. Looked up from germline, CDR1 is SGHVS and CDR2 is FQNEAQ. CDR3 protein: CASSLDPAGESDTQYF. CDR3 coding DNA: TGTGCCAGCAGCTTAGATCCCGCGGGGGAGTCAGATACGCAGTATTTT.

CDR3 residues: CASSLGSVGNTEAFF. CDR3 sequence (DNA): TGTGCCAGCAGCTTGGGCAGCGTGGGGAACACTGAAGCTTTCTTT. The V call is TRBV5-4, the J call TRBJ1-1; no clear D. CDR3 size: 15 residues. The V end lost 0 bases, the J end lost 1 base, and 10 bases lay between the germline ends. CDR1 and CDR2 from the germline V gene are SGHNT and YYREEE (reference sequence).

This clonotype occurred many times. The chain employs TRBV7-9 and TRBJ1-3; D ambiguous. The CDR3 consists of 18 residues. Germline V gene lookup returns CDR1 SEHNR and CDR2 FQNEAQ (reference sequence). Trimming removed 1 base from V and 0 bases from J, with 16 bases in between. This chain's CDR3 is CASSLGGSEGSSGNTIYF. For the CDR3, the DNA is TGTGCCAGCAGCTTAGGTGGTTCAGAAGGAAGCTCTGGAAACACCATATATTTT.

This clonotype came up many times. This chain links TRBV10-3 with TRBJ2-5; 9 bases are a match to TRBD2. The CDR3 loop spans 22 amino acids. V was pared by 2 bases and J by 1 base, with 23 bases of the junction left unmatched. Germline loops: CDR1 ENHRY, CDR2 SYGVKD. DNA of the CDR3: TGTGCCATCAGTGAGCCCGGAGGACTACGATCGGGTAGCGGGGGCCGCCAAGAGACCCAGTACTTC. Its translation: CAISEPGGLRSGSGGRQETQYF.

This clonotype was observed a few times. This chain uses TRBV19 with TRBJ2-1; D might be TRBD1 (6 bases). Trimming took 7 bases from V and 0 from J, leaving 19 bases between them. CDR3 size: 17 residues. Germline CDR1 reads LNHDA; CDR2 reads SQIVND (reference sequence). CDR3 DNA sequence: TGTGCCAGTACTCCACCCTCTGGGACACCCTCCTACAATGAGCAGTTCTTC. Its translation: CASTPPSGTPSYNEQFF.

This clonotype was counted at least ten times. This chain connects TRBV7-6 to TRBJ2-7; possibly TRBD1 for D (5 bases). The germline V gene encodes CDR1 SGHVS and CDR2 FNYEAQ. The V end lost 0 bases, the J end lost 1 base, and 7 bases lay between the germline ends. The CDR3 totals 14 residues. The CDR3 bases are TGTGCCAGCAGCTTAGCAGGGGAATCCTACGAGCAGTACTTC. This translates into CASSLAGESYEQYF.

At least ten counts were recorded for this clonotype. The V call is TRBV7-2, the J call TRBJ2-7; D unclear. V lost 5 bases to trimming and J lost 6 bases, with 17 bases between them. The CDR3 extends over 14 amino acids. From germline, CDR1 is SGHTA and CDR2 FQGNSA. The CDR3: CASSPVPEPGEQYF. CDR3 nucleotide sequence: TGTGCCAGCAGCCCAGTCCCCGAACCGGGCGAGCAGTACTTC.